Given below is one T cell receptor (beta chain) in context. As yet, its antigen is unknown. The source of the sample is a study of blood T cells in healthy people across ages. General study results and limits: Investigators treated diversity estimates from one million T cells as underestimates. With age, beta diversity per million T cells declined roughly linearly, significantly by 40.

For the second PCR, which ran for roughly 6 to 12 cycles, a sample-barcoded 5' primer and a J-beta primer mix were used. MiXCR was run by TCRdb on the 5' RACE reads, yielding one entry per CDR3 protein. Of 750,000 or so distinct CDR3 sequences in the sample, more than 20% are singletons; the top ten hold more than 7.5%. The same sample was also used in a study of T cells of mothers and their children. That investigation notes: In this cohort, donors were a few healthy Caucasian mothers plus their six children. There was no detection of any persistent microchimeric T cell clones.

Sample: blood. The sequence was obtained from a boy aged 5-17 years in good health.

The CDR3: CASSLGTPRPHTEAFF. The CDR3 bases are TGTGCCAGCAGTTTGGGGACCCCAAGGCCCCACACTGAAGCTTTCTTT. V usage is TRBV27 and J usage is TRBJ1-1; D is perhaps TRBD1 (5 bases). Between the trimmed V and J ends, which lost 3 bases and 3 bases, there was a span of 17 bases. CDR1 is MNHEY, CDR2 SMNVEV, per germline (reference sequence). The CDR3 consists of 16 residues.